This is a list of T cell receptor beta chains from one sample in a study of T cells in Graves' hyperthyroidism and ophthalmopathy. Via MiXCR, TCRdb re-called the multiplex PCR reads, giving one row per CDR3 protein. The sample shows 400,000 or so distinct CDR3 sequences, about 14% of them seen only once. The sequenced sample was blood. Receptor source: a woman aged 30 to 39 with Graves' ophthalmopathy. Each CDR3 is given with its conserved first and last residue. The D gene is left open where the match is weak. Not every row has a clone size; where given, it reads once, few, many or a size class.

V	J	D	size	DNA	CDR3
TRBV20-1	TRBJ2-3	NA	many	TGCAGTGCTCCTGCATATGAAGGGGCTAGCACAGATACGCAGTATTTT	CSAPAYEGASTDTQYF
TRBV15	TRBJ2-2	NA	few	TGTGCCACCAGCGTGGGTCCCGGGGAGCTGTTTTTT	CATSVGPGELFF
TRBV7-2	TRBJ2-2	TRBD2	NA	TGTGCCAGCAGCGTAAGACCGGGACTAGCGGGGGGACAGAACACCGGGGAGCTGTTTTTT	CASSVRPGLAGGQNTGELFF
TRBV3-1	TRBJ2-7	TRBD2	many	TGTGCCAGCAGCGAGGTTGGACTAGCGGGGGGCGAGCAGTACTTC	CASSEVGLAGGEQYF
TRBV12-3/TRBV12-4	TRBJ1-1	NA	many	TGTGCCAGCAGTCTACGAACCATGAACACTGAAGCTTTCTTT	CASSLRTMNTEAFF
TRBV12-3/TRBV12-4	TRBJ2-2	NA	many	TGTGCCAGCGCGGGGTGGGGTGACACCGGGGAGCTGTTTTTT	CASAGWGDTGELFF
TRBV20-1	TRBJ1-6	NA	many	TGCAGTGCTGAGGCGGACGGTCATAATTCACCCCTCCACTTT	CSAEADGHNSPLHF
TRBV18	TRBJ1-2	NA	many	TGTGCCAGCTCACCTGCAGGGAATACCTATGGCTACACCTTC	CASSPAGNTYGYTF
TRBV7-8	TRBJ2-1	NA	many	TGTGCCAGCAGCTTAGGCCTAGGTGACGAGCAGTTCTTC	CASSLGLGDEQFF
TRBV5-5	TRBJ2-3	NA	many	TGTGCCAGCAGCTTGGCCGAATCGCCGGCCGATACGCAGTATTTT	CASSLAESPADTQYF
TRBV9	TRBJ1-4	NA	few	TGTGCCAGCAGCCCCTCGGGGGGGGCCACCTCCGGCGAAAAACTGTTTTTT	CASSPSGGATSGEKLFF
TRBV12-3/TRBV12-4	TRBJ2-2	NA	many	TGTGCCAGCCGGTACATCTCGAACACCGGGGAGCTGTTTTTT	CASRYISNTGELFF
TRBV24-1	TRBJ2-1	TRBD2	NA	TGTGCCACCAGTGATTGGGCTAGCGGGGGGGAGCATGAGCAGTTCTTC	CATSDWASGGEHEQFF
TRBV18	TRBJ2-1	NA	many	TGTGCCAGTACAAGGGGGGAGGGCTACAATGAGCAGTTCTTC	CASTRGEGYNEQFF
TRBV5-8	TRBJ2-7	NA	many	TGTGCCAGCAGCCCGCAAGTTGGCAGGGCGAGCTCCTACGAGCAGTACTTC	CASSPQVGRASSYEQYF
TRBV30	TRBJ2-3	TRBD1	many	TGTGCCTGGAGGGGACAGAGCACAGATACGCAGTATTTT	CAWRGQSTDTQYF
TRBV9	TRBJ2-7	TRBD1	many	TGTGCCAGCAGCTCCGGGACAGGGACAGACGAGCAGTACTTC	CASSSGTGTDEQYF
TRBV27	TRBJ2-5	NA	many	TGTGCCAGCAGCCCCCACCGCGGGGAGACAGAGACCCAGTACTTC	CASSPHRGETETQYF
TRBV9	TRBJ2-7	TRBD2	many	TGTGCCAGCAGCGTTCTAGCGGGGGAGTACGAGCAGTACTTC	CASSVLAGEYEQYF
TRBV2	TRBJ1-2	TRBD1	many	TGTGCCAGCAGTTCCTCCGGGACAGGGAGGCTATATGGCTACACCTTC	CASSSSGTGRLYGYTF
TRBV27	TRBJ1-2	TRBD1	many	TGTGCCAGCGGACGGGCGGGGACAGGGAGCAATGGCTACACCTTC	CASGRAGTGSNGYTF
TRBV6-2/TRBV6-3	TRBJ1-5	TRBD1	NA	TGTGCCAGCAGTTACTTGAGACCACAGGGGAATCAGCCCCAGCATTTT	CASSYLRPQGNQPQHF
TRBV4-2	TRBJ2-5	NA	many	TGTGCCAGCAGCCAAGCCCCCGGGAGCACTGAGACCCAGTACTTC	CASSQAPGSTETQYF
TRBV11-2	TRBJ2-3	TRBD2	NA	TGTGCCAGCAGCTTAAGACTAGCGGCATCTAGCACAGATACGCAGTATTTT	CASSLRLAASSTDTQYF
TRBV4-1	TRBJ2-4	TRBD1	NA	TGCGCCAGCAGCCATGTGGACAGGGACTTTTACATTCAGTACTTC	CASSHVDRDFYIQYF